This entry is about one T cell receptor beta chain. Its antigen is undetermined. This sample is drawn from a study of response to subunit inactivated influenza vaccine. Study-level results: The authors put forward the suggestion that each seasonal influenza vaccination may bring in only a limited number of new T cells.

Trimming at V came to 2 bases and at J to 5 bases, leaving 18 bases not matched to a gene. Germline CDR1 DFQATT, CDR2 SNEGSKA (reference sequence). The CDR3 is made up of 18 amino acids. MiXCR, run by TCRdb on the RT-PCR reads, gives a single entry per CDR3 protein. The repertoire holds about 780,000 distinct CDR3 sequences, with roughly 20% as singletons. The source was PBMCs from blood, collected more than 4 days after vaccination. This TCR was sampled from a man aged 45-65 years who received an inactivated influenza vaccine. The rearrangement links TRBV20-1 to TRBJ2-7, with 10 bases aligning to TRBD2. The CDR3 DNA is TGCAGTGCTAGAAGGGGACAACGGCTAGCGGGAGAGCTCCACGAGCAGTACTTC. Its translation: CSARRGQRLAGELHEQYF.